This T cell receptor (beta chain) was profiled in a study of naive and memory T cell subsets. An equimolar mix of two oligonucleotides served as the beta constant-region primer for TRBC1 and TRBC2. A single record per CDR3 protein comes from TCRdb applying MiXCR to the UMI-ligation and nested PCR reads. The sample holds around 40,000 distinct CDR3 sequences, 10% to 15% seen once. The CDR3 is 15 residues long. Germline CDR1 is MNHEY and CDR2 is SMNVEV (reference sequence). With V trimmed by 6 bases and J by 4 bases, 8 bases remained unmatched. This clonotype was counted many times. The V and J genes are TRBV27 and TRBJ1-4, with 7 nucleotides matching TRBD1. The sample consisted of effector memory CD4+ T cells from blood. Indicated subset: effector memory, CD45RA- CD27-. The TCR comes from a human donor in good health. The CDR3 DNA sequence: TGTGCCAGCAGGGGACACAGGGGTATTAATGAAAAACTGTTTTTT. Protein product: CASRGHRGINEKLFF.